A single sample gave rise to the 17 T cell receptor beta chains below, sequenced in a study of CD8 T cells in Susac syndrome. RNA was extracted with the RNeasy kit, and a quantity of roughly 0.5 to 1 ug was reverse transcribed using random hexamers. MiXCR was run by TCRdb on the immunoSEQ multiplex PCR reads, yielding one entry per CDR3 protein. The sample has around 100,000 distinct CDR3 sequences, 95% seen once. The specimen sequenced was CD8+ T cells from PBMCs. These receptors came from a human donor with Susac syndrome.

The rearrangement joins TRBV9 to TRBJ2-7; D may be TRBD1 (6 bases). With 4 bases removed from V and 2 bases from J, the gap between germline ends came to 13 bases. CDR3 length: 14 residues. CDR1 is SGDLS and CDR2 is YYNGEE in the germline V gene. The CDR3 DNA sequence: TGTGCCAGCAGCCCCGGGGCAGGGGCCTACGAGCAGTACTTC. This gives the protein CASSPGAGAYEQYF.

The chain employs TRBV29-1 and TRBJ1-3, with 7 bases lining up with TRBD1. CDR3 size: 16 residues. Looked up from germline, CDR1 is SQVTM and CDR2 is ANQGSEA. The junction had 13 bases not matched to a gene; V was cut back by 8 bases and J by 0 bases. CDR3 sequence: CSNDREIVYSGNTIYF. CDR3 coding DNA: TGCAGCAATGACAGGGAAATCGTTTACTCTGGAAACACCATATATTTT.

Written as DNA, the CDR3 is TGTGCCAGCAGCCTCGGGACTCTCCGAAGTGGCGGGCAGTACTTC. This gives the protein CASSLGTLRSGGQYF. The chain uses TRBV3-1 and TRBJ2-7, with TRBD2 as a possible D gene (6 bases). Trimming pared 4 bases from V and 9 bases from J, leaving 22 bases between. Germline V gene lookup returns CDR1 LGHDT and CDR2 YNNKEL (reference sequence). This CDR3 has 15 amino acids.

V gene TRBV4-1 combines with J gene TRBJ2-6, with 7 bases fitting TRBD2. V was clipped by 2 bases and J by 1 base; unmatched bases: 11. The CDR3 extends over 19 amino acids. The germline gives CDR1 MGHRA, CDR2 YSYEKL. CDR3 in DNA: TGCGCCAGCAGCCAACCCGGGGGGAGGGTATTATCTGGGGCCAACGTCCTGACTTTC. Translation gives CASSQPGGRVLSGANVLTF.

The chain joins TRBV29-1 to TRBJ2-7; no reliable D call. V was clipped by 7 bases and J by 6 bases, with 10 bases between them. This CDR3 has 10 residues. Germline assignment: CDR1 SQVTM and CDR2 ANQGSEA. As DNA, the CDR3 is TGCAGCGCCCAAGGGTCCGAGCAGTACTTC. It yields the protein CSAQGSEQYF.

The genes are TRBV7-9 and TRBJ2-7, with 8 bases identical to TRBD1. V lost 5 bases, J lost 3 bases, and 9 bases stayed unmatched. Germline V gene sequence: CDR1 SEHNR, CDR2 FQNEAQ (reference sequence). This CDR3 is 15 amino acids long. The CDR3 nucleotides read TGTGCCAGCAGCCAGACGACAGGGGAGTTCTACGAGCAGTACTTC. Its translation is CASSQTTGEFYEQYF. The full variable domain, with the rest looked up from reference TRBV7-9 and TRBJ2-7, is DTGVSQNPRHKITKRGQNVTFRCDPISEHNRLYWYRQTLGQGPEFLTYFQNEAQLEKSRLLSDRFSAERPKGSFSTLEIQRTEQGDSAMYLCASSQTTGEFYEQYFGPGTRLTVT.

The rearrangement uses TRBV29-1 and TRBJ1-3, with 7 positions matching TRBD1. The junction had 9 bases not matched to a gene; V was cut back by 2 bases and J by 2 bases. The CDR3 extends over 16 amino acids. In germline, CDR1 is SQVTM, CDR2 ANQGSEA. CDR3: CSVESGQTLTGNTIYF. CDR3 DNA sequence: TGCAGCGTTGAATCGGGACAGACCCTCACTGGAAACACCATATATTTT.

This sequence joins TRBV27 and TRBJ1-6; D not resolved. The CDR3 is made up of 14 amino acids. Trimming took 6 bases from V and 4 from J, leaving 10 bases between them. Germline assignment: CDR1 MNHEY and CDR2 SMNVEV (reference sequence). The CDR3 loop is CASRRVGYNSPLHF. CDR3 DNA: TGTGCCAGCAGACGGGTTGGGTATAATTCACCCCTCCACTTT.

The rearrangement uses TRBV29-1 and TRBJ2-3; the D gene could be TRBD1 or TRBD2 (7 bases each). CDR3 size: 15 residues. Germline CDR1 and CDR2: SQVTM and ANQGSEA. V lost 0 bases to trimming and J lost 4 bases, with 14 bases between them. Written as DNA, the CDR3 is TGCAGCGTTGAAGAGGGAGGGGGCGGAGCAGATACGCAGTATTTT. Its protein is CSVEEGGGGADTQYF.

The rearrangement links TRBV28 to TRBJ1-1; D unresolved. Germline CDR1 MDHEN, CDR2 SYDVKM. The CDR3 runs 12 residues. The V end was cut by 3 bases, the J end by 11 bases, with 13 bases between. CDR3 DNA sequence: TGTGCCAGCAGTTTTGGCCCAGTTGGGGCTTTCTTT. Encoded protein: CASSFGPVGAFF.

V gene TRBV20-1 combines with J gene TRBJ2-7; maybe TRBD1 (6 bases). Germline assignment: CDR1 DFQATT and CDR2 SNEGSKA (reference sequence). The V and J ends lost 5 bases and 0 bases respectively, with 11 bases between them. CDR3 size: 13 residues. CDR3 sequence: CSAQTGSSYEQYF. The CDR3 region has the DNA TGCAGTGCTCAGACAGGTAGCTCCTACGAGCAGTACTTC.

The gene calls are TRBV23-1 and TRBJ2-2; no clear D gene. TRBV23-1 is identified as an open reading frame with a role that is uncertain. V was trimmed by 4 bases and J by 6 bases, leaving 6 bases between them. The CDR3 is 12 amino acids. CDR3 in amino acids: CASSPFAGELFF. The CDR3 DNA is TGCGCCAGCAGTCCCTTCGCCGGGGAGCTGTTTTTT.

V gene TRBV7-9 combines with J gene TRBJ1-2, with D possibly TRBD1 on 6 matching bases. V was pared by 7 bases and J by 8 bases, with 23 bases between. The CDR3 extends over 15 amino acids. The germline CDR1 and CDR2 sequences are SEHNR and FQNEAQ (reference sequence). The CDR3 sequence: CASIPAGGAISGYTF. The CDR3 DNA reads TGTGCCAGCATCCCGGCGGGGGGCGCGATTAGCGGCTACACCTTC.

The V call is TRBV6-6, the J call TRBJ2-3, with D perhaps matching TRBD2 (5 bases). V lost 7 bases, J lost 2 bases, and 16 bases lay in between. The CDR3 runs to 15 residues. Germline-derived CDR1 and CDR2 are MNHNY and SVGAGI (reference sequence). In DNA form, the CDR3 reads TGTGCCAGCATCGTAGGACTGGCTGCCACAGATACGCAGTATTTT. Its protein is CASIVGLAATDTQYF.

The J gene is TRBJ2-3, the V gene TRBV7-2, with D perhaps TRBD2 (5 bases). Germline V gives CDR1 SGHTA, CDR2 FQGNSA. This CDR3 comprises 13 residues. Trimming took off 5 bases at V and 2 bases at J, with 8 bases between the two ends. This CDR3 reads CASSLDFTDTQYF. The CDR3 nucleotides read TGTGCCAGCAGCCTGGACTTCACAGATACGCAGTATTTT.

The chain carries TRBV20-1 and TRBJ2-1; 7 bases line up with TRBD2. Trimming removed 0 bases from V and 1 base from J; junction bases left unmatched: 6. The CDR3 extends over 16 amino acids. CDR1 is DFQATT, CDR2 SNEGSKA, per germline (reference sequence). Here the CDR3 DNA reads TGCAGTGCTAGAGATTTGGCGGGAGTTTCCTACAATGAGCAGTTCTTC. Translating gives CSARDLAGVSYNEQFF.

The chain combines TRBV15 with TRBJ2-5; D is ambiguous. This CDR3 region has 14 residues. V was pared by 0 bases and J by 5 bases, with 10 bases between. Germline CDR1 reads LNHNV; CDR2 reads YYDKDF (reference sequence). The CDR3 spells CATSRDRQAETQYF. CDR3 DNA sequence: TGTGCCACCAGCAGAGATAGGCAAGCGGAGACCCAGTACTTC.